This T cell receptor beta chain was found in a study of beta chain features in type 1 diabetes (dated 2018 in TCRdb). Concerning the study at large: Mean age, gender distribution, total cell number and subset yield did not differ between patients and healthy donors. In the study, TCRB repertoires of sorted circulating CD4+ T cell subsets from recently diagnosed type 1 diabetes patients were compared with those of matched healthy donors. Regulatory and stem cell-like memory subsets were isolated from only 8 patients and roughly 8 healthy donors, whereas naive and central memory subsets came from all 30 or so donors. A total of 90 million to 120 million sorted cells were examined across all samples, and a strong correlation was observed between cell number per subset and RNA yield. Here is what the overall study found, with its caveats: Type 1 diabetes patients showed a moderate but significant shortening of TCRB CDR3 length in all four CD4+ subsets. PCR might favor shorter templates, but patient and control samples were amplified and corrected together, so any skew would affect both groups equally. Sequencing cDNA rather than genomic DNA could over-represent highly expressing activated cells, although activation and CD3 levels did not differ between groups. At VDJ recombination sites, patients with type 1 diabetes made fewer insertions and deleted more nucleotides, a pattern implying thymic rearrangement abnormalities. Naive, central memory and regulatory TCRB repertoires appeared more similar among patients than among healthy donors. Because small numbers of individuals were included in the HLA sub-analyses, any influence of HLA type on TCRB rearrangement was left unresolved.

This clone was counted between two and nine times. Its recognized antigen is unknown. Base-call qualities are not available, and no considerably larger clone is one nucleotide away. A single peripheral blood draw of around 120 mL on average was collected from each donor into heparinised tubes. A BD FACSAria II and a panel including CD45RO, CCR7, CD25, CD127, CD95 and CD27 were used to sort naive, central memory, regulatory and stem cell-like memory CD4+ T cells. Every sorted population had a purity above 98%. Right away, PBMCs were isolated by Lymphoprep density gradient centrifugation and were stained directly, with no culture step. So that batch effects would be minimized, each experiment stained and sorted samples in pairs, pairing one healthy donor with one patient. The CDR3 sequence holds 15 residues, the cysteine and phenylalanine included. Solely the CDR3 DNA is kept, with 45 bases framed from the first base. V loses 1 base of germline sequence and J loses 6 bases, and the interval between the two ends is 16 bases. CDR1 and CDR2 are drawn from the germline V gene: SGHRS, YFSETQ.

The entire amount of isolated RNA was reverse transcribed using the High Capacity cDNA Reverse Transcription Kit, so the sequenced TCRB transcripts were expressed ones. Deep immunoSEQ sequencing was performed on naive, central memory and regulatory T cell samples, with an average of roughly 4 million total reads per sample. After sorted cells were lysed in RLT buffer, RNA was extracted with DNase-treated RNeasy Micro or Mini kits, with the choice depending on cell number. To prevent cross-contamination, every cell subset was processed on its own, while patient and healthy donor samples were processed together. TCRB sequences were amplified from cDNA with the immunoSEQ multiplex PCR, producing 87-bp fragments spanning the CDR3 region. The amplicons were sequenced using the Illumina HiSeq platform. The paper's processing steps were these. PCR bias was computationally corrected using synthetic template baselines, reads within Hamming distance 2 were collapsed, and singletons that could not be merged were discarded. Reads were aligned against IMGT to assign V, D and J genes, CDR3 length and insertions or deletions at six rearrangement sites. Within each subset, clonotype counts were normalized to sorted cell number, and only after that were true diversity and Gini coefficients computed with the tcR R package. Repertoire sharing was quantified using the overlap coefficient calculated on TCRB nucleotide sequences. As a proxy for the pre-selection repertoire, out-of-frame TCRB sequences from naive cells were analyzed. Drawn from immuneACCESS, this table holds only the in-frame rearrangements with V and J called that TCRdb kept. Clones are partly lost; checked studies trace under half to an unresolved V gene and leave the rest unexplained. That table gives V, J and clone size, and the DNA gave D and trimming. This sample is represented by about 650,000 clones; roughly 12% of them were singletons. The ten largest account for roughly 0.11% of the sample.

The sequencing input was naive CD4+ T cells from blood. According to the study, the label for this sample's cell subset or site signals: true naive CD4+ T cells. The TCR comes from a man in his thirties or forties with type 1 diabetes. The sequence joins TRBV5-1 to TRBJ2-5, and possibly TRBD1, on 5 matching bases. The CDR3 region has the sequence CASSLRQGSWQTQYF. The DNA is TGCGCCAGCAGCTTGAGGCAGGGCTCGTGGCAGACCCAGTACTTC.